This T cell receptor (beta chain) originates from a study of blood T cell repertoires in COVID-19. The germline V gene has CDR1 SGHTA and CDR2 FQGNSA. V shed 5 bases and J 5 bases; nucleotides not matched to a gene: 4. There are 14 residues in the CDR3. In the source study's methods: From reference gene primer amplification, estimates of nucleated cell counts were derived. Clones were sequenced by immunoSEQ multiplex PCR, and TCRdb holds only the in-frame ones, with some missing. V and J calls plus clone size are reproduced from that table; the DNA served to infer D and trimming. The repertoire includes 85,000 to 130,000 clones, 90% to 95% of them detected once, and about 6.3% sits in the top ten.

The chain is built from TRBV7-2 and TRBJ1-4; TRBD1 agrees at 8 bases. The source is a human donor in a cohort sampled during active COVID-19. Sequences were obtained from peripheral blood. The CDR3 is CASSVTGANEKLFF. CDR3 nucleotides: TGTGCCAGCAGCGTGACAGGGGCCAATGAAAAACTGTTTTTT.